This TCR beta chain was observed in a study of blood T cell repertoires in COVID-19. Germline assignment: CDR1 MNHEY and CDR2 SVGEGT. This CDR3 region has 15 residues. Trimming left V 7 bases short and J 2 bases short, with 15 bases between. Methods used by the authors: Reference gene primer amplification in the assay estimated nucleated cell counts. Profiling relied on immunoSEQ multiplex PCR, and the TCRdb table lists in-frame clones only, not all of them. Clonal size and the V and J genes are those of that table, whereas D and trimming came from the DNA. The sample has fewer than 250,000 clones; about 83% are singletons.

The sequence derives from a woman aged 40-49 years who had been exposed to COVID-19. The sequencing input was PBMCs or T cells enriched from blood (not recorded which). The rearrangement links TRBV6-2 or TRBV6-3 to TRBJ1-5; tentative D call: TRBD1 (6 bases). In DNA form, the CDR3 reads TGTGCCAGCAACCCCCCGGGACAAGGCAATCAGCCCCAGCATTTT. Its translation is CASNPPGQGNQPQHF.